Presented here are 11 T cell receptor beta chains from one specimen sequenced in a study of a mutant IDH1 vaccine in newly diagnosed glioma (dated by TCRdb to the early 2020s). Library prep was done by the immunoSEQ multiplex PCR assay. This immuneACCESS table, as held by TCRdb, lists in-frame sequences with V and J called but not all clones. Of the missing ones, under half trace to an unresolved V gene in checked studies; the others have no known cause. Across this sample there are under 95,000 clones, with 75% to 95% seen only once. The top ten hold 0.5% to 0.7% of the sample. Which antigens these TCRs recognize remains unknown. This specimen's time point label, per the study, means: week 5, during vaccination. Each vaccine dose was 300 ug of a 20-mer mutant IDH1 peptide in Montanide, given subcutaneously with topical imiquimod. This material consisted of PBMCs, taken from a glioma patient whose treatment included an IDH1 peptide vaccine. These receptors were collected from a woman in her forties or fifties with glioma.

The chain has TRBV28 and TRBJ2-1, with 8 nucleotides matching TRBD2. Germline CDR1 is MDHEN and CDR2 is SYDVKM. The CDR3 is made up of 16 amino acids. The J segment lost 5 bases and the V segment lost 0 bases, leaving 6 bases of the junction unmatched. CDR3 protein: CASSLWVSGTHNEQFF. CDR3 in DNA: TGTGCCAGCAGTTTATGGGTTAGCGGGACCCACAATGAGCAGTTCTTC.

The chain couples TRBV6-5 to TRBJ1-4; the D gene is possibly TRBD1 (6 bases). V dropped 0 bases and J dropped 8 bases, with 13 bases sitting between them. Germline lookup yields CDR1 MNHEY and CDR2 SVGAGI. This CDR3 has 15 amino acids. Here the CDR3 DNA reads TGTGCCAGCAGTTACTCGAGGAGACAGGAGGAAAAACTGTTTTTT. Protein sequence: CASSYSRRQEEKLFF.

This chain links TRBV15 with TRBJ2-7; weak D call: TRBD1 (6 bases). The CDR3 covers 13 residues. In germline, CDR1 is LNHNV, CDR2 YYDKDF (reference sequence). Deletions cut 3 bases from V and 6 bases from J, with 12 bases between. CDR3 sequence (DNA): TGTGCCACCAGCAGCACAGGGATCCCCGAGCAGTACTTC. Protein sequence: CATSSTGIPEQYF.

This clone came up a few times. V gene TRBV11-2 combines with J gene TRBJ1-6; D unresolved. Between the trimmed V and J ends, which lost 6 bases and 10 bases, there was a span of 19 bases. Germline V gene data show CDR1 as SGHAT and CDR2 as FQNNGV. The CDR3 runs 15 residues. The DNA of the CDR3 is TGTGCCAGCAGAATGCCTGGTAGGGAACGCTCACCCCTCCACTTT. Translating gives CASRMPGRERSPLHF.

The rearrangement uses TRBV19 and TRBJ2-2; 8 bases align to TRBD1. Per the germline V gene, CDR1 is LNHDA and CDR2 is SQIVND (reference sequence). Trimming at V came to 9 bases and at J to 6 bases, leaving 12 bases not matched to a gene. This CDR3 is 15 amino acids long. Here the CDR3 DNA reads TGTGCCAGCACTATATGGACAGGGCGCCCCGGGGAGCTGTTTTTT. This sequence encodes CASTIWTGRPGELFF.

The rearrangement links TRBV7-8 to TRBJ1-1; tentatively, D is TRBD1 (5 bases). V lost 0 bases to trimming and J lost 3 bases, with 11 bases between them. CDR1 and CDR2 from the germline V gene are SGHVS and FQNEAQ. The CDR3 runs 15 residues. CDR3 nucleotides: TGTGCCAGCAGCTTAGCGCTGCAGGGCTACACTGAAGCTTTCTTT. This sequence encodes CASSLALQGYTEAFF.

This clone has only a few counts. The rearrangement joins TRBV5-1 to TRBJ1-1; D is possibly TRBD1 (5 bases). This CDR3 is built from 14 residues. V was pared by 4 bases and J by 0 bases, with 10 bases between. Looked up from germline, CDR1 is SGHRS and CDR2 is YFSETQ. The CDR3 region has the DNA TGCGCCAGCAGCGCGACAGCTATGAACACTGAAGCTTTCTTT. As protein: CASSATAMNTEAFF.

The chain has TRBV9 and TRBJ2-2; TRBD2 is a possible D gene (5 bases). The CDR3 covers 17 residues. The V and J ends lost 1 base and 2 bases respectively, with 15 bases between them. In germline, CDR1 is SGDLS, CDR2 YYNGEE. CDR3 nucleotide sequence: TGTGCCAGCAGCGTATTGGTCTCAGCGGAAAACACCGGGGAGCTGTTTTTT. Translated, it gives CASSVLVSAENTGELFF.

V and J are TRBV28 and TRBJ2-7; D is perhaps TRBD1 (5 bases). Germline loops: CDR1 MDHEN, CDR2 SYDVKM. The CDR3 length is 12 residues. The DNA for the CDR3 is TGTGCGAGTCAGGGCCAGGTGGACGAGCAGTACTTC. Protein: CASQGQVDEQYF.

This chain links TRBV18 with TRBJ1-1; D remains ambiguous. V was clipped by 4 bases and J by 5 bases, with 14 bases between them. CDR1 and CDR2 from the germline V gene are KGHSH and LQKENI. The CDR3 spans 14 residues. The CDR3 sequence is CASSQGRVGTEAFF. The CDR3, as DNA: TGTGCCAGCTCACAGGGAAGGGTTGGGACTGAAGCTTTCTTT.

The V call is TRBV28, the J call TRBJ1-2; D perhaps matches TRBD1 (5 bases). The V end lost 8 bases, the J end lost 4 bases, and 11 bases lay between the germline ends. Per germline, CDR1 MDHEN and CDR2 SYDVKM. CDR3 length: 12 residues. The CDR3 DNA follows: TGTGCCAGCTGGAGGGGCCTCTATGGCTACACCTTC. This sequence encodes CASWRGLYGYTF.